Sequencing of this TCR beta chain was carried out in a study of shared clonotypes between healthy human individuals. Notes on the study in general: Naive subsets, compared against memory subsets, generally had larger estimated richness values.

In regard to this clone: The target antigen is unknown.

Cells designated naive CD8 were CD45RO-negative and were positively selected for CCR7, with terminally differentiated effector memory CD45RA+ cells excluded. Donors were Caucasian adults residing in Nashville, Tennessee, USA. The assay was immunoSEQ multiplex PCR, and TCRdb's table has in-frame clones only and misses some. The repertoire holds around 2.1 million clones, with roughly 91% as singletons. The origin of this receptor is a man aged 18 to 30 in good health. Some clones in this sample may be carry-over from other donors' samples. The sequenced material came from naive CD8+ T cells from PBMCs.

DNA of the CDR3: TGTGCCAGCAGTAAAGAACGGAGACTAGCGGGAGGTACCAAAAACATTCAGTACTTC. Encoded protein: CASSKERRLAGGTKNIQYF. This chain links TRBV28 with TRBJ2-4, with 13 bases aligning to TRBD2. V lost 5 bases, J lost 2 bases, and 12 bases stayed unmatched. Germline lookup yields CDR1 MDHEN and CDR2 SYDVKM. CDR3 size: 19 residues. The entire variable domain, with the rest obtained from reference TRBV28 and TRBJ2-4, is as follows: DVKVTQSSRYLVKRTGEKVFLECVQDMDHENMFWYRQDPGLGLRLIYFSYDVKMKEKGDIPEGYSVSREKKERFSLILESASTNQTSMYLCASSKERRLAGGTKNIQYFGAGTRLSVL.